This T cell receptor (beta chain) emerged from a study of neurological immune-mediated disorders. Whole-study results and caveats: It was the repertoires of 18 of 34 multiple sclerosis patients that phylogenetic grouping placed in one related-CDR3 cluster, which is a possible signature.

V trimming: 4 bases; J trimming: 6 bases; junction bases outside the gene matches: 9. Germline values: CDR1 MGHRA, CDR2 YSYEKL. The CDR3 covers 15 residues. This clonotype was seen many times. As yet, its antigen is unknown. Unsorted libraries were generated from 2 million PBMCs. These cells had been stored in RNAlater at -80 C. TCRdb recomputed calls from the 5' RACE reads with MiXCR, one row per CDR3 protein. The sample holds about 46,000 distinct CDR3 sequences; under 2% are singletons and the top ten take more than 2%. Sequencing used PBMCs. The chain links TRBV4-1 to TRBJ1-5; 7 nucleotides match TRBD1. The clonotype comes from a woman aged 40 to 55 with multiple sclerosis. The CDR3 DNA is TGCGCCAGCAGCCCCCTCGAGGGGGCAGGTCAGCCCCAGCATTTT. Residues: CASSPLEGAGQPQHF.